These 17 T cell receptor beta chains originate from one sample sequenced in a study of T cells after yellow fever vaccination. TCRdb itself ran the 5' RACE reads through MiXCR, one entry per CDR3 protein. This sample has approximately 550,000 distinct CDR3 sequences; about 19% occur once, and the top ten carry around an eighth. The sequenced sample was PBMCs, obtained 15 days after the yellow fever booster vaccination. Receptor source: a man younger than 45 who received the YFV17D yellow fever vaccine.

This clonotype was counted between two and nine times. V and J are TRBV5-8 and TRBJ2-7, with 9 bases identical to TRBD2. The CDR3 has 16 residues. The V gene end was trimmed by 4 bases and the J gene end by 1 base; junction bases not matched to a gene: 9. The V gene's germline CDR1 is SGHTS and CDR2 YDEGEE. The CDR3 spells CASSGPYSGSSYEQYF. Written as DNA, the CDR3 is TGTGCCAGCAGCGGCCCCTATAGCGGGAGTTCCTACGAGCAGTACTTC.

This chain uses TRBV19 with TRBJ2-7; 7 positions match TRBD2. There are 13 residues in the CDR3. Germline-derived CDR1 and CDR2 are LNHDA and SQIVND (reference sequence). V lost 8 bases and J lost 2; bases outside the gene matches: 6. Written as DNA, the CDR3 is TGTGCCAGTGGGAGGGAACCTCCCTACGAGCAGTACTTC. Protein sequence: CASGREPPYEQYF. Looking up the rest from reference TRBV19 and TRBJ2-7 gives the full variable domain: DGGITQSPKYLFRKEGQNVTLSCEQNLNHDAMYWYRQDPGQGLRLIYYSQIVNDFQKGDIAEGYSVSREKKESFPLTVTSAQKNPTAFYLCASGREPPYEQYFGPGTRLTVT.

This clonotype was seen more than once but under ten times. The V gene is TRBV10-1, the J gene TRBJ2-1; TRBD2 agrees at 12 bases. V lost 3 bases and J lost 6; bases outside the gene matches: 6. Germline loops: CDR1 WNHNN, CDR2 SYGVQD (reference sequence). The CDR3 loop spans 16 amino acids. In DNA, the CDR3 is TGCGCCAGCAGTGATTCTAGCGGGAGGGCATCCAATGAGCAGTTCTTC. Protein: CASSDSSGRASNEQFF.

V is TRBV10-2 and J is TRBJ1-2; TRBD1 matches 8 bases. Germline loops: CDR1 WSHSY, CDR2 SAAADI. Trimming removed 0 bases from V and 3 bases from J; junction bases left unmatched: 3. This CDR3 contains 15 residues. The CDR3: CASSESTGEYYGYTF. The CDR3 nucleotides are TGCGCCAGCAGTGAGTCGACAGGGGAGTACTATGGCTACACCTTC.

There are many counts of this clonotype. V is TRBV25-1 and J is TRBJ2-7, with 8 bases aligning to TRBD2. V dropped 5 bases and J dropped 6; count of bases not matched to a gene: 3. In germline, CDR1 is MGHDK, CDR2 SYGVNS. CDR3 length: 12 amino acids. CDR3 bases: TGTGCCAGCAGTCAAACTAGCGGCGAGCAGTACTTC. Translation gives CASSQTSGEQYF.

This clonotype has more than one count but fewer than ten. V is TRBV7-8 and J is TRBJ1-4, with a tentative D call TRBD1 (5 bases). The CDR3 has 14 residues. The ends were cut back, 5 bases at V and 8 bases at J, with 15 bases in the middle. CDR1 and CDR2 from the germline V gene are SGHVS and FQNEAQ. CDR3 sequence: CASSPGGKGEKLFF. The CDR3 DNA reads TGTGCCAGCAGCCCCGGGGGGAAGGGAGAAAAACTGTTTTTT.

This clonotype was seen more than once but under ten times. The chain recombines TRBV29-1 with TRBJ2-5, with 8 nucleotides matching TRBD2. The V gene end was trimmed by 2 bases and the J gene end by 5 bases; junction bases not matched to a gene: 13. This CDR3 has 16 amino acids. Germline V CDR1 and CDR2: SQVTM, ANQGSEA. CDR3 nucleotides: TGCAGCGTTGAATCCGAGTTATCGGGAGGGCCTGAGACCCAGTACTTC. Residues: CSVESELSGGPETQYF.

CDR3 sequence: CSARAPVGIEQYF. CDR3 in DNA: TGCAGTGCTAGAGCCCCGGTCGGGATCGAGCAGTACTTC. The chain is built from TRBV20-1 and TRBJ2-7; tentative D call: TRBD2 (5 bases). The CDR3 runs to 13 residues. Germline lookup yields CDR1 DFQATT and CDR2 SNEGSKA (reference sequence). Trimming removed 1 base at V and 6 bases at J, with 13 bases between.

This clonotype was seen a few times. This chain's CDR3 is CASSLDGAGNEQFF. CDR3 bases: TGCGCCAGCAGCTTGGACGGTGCGGGCAATGAGCAGTTCTTC. J is TRBJ2-1 and V is TRBV5-1, with D tentatively TRBD2 (5 bases). The CDR3 runs 14 residues. The germline gives CDR1 SGHRS, CDR2 YFSETQ. V dropped 0 bases and J dropped 6 bases, with 10 bases sitting between them.

This clonotype has just a few counts. This sequence joins TRBV7-9 and TRBJ2-1, with D possibly being TRBD1 (6 bases). The V gene's germline CDR1 is SEHNR and CDR2 FQNEAQ (reference sequence). This CDR3 is built from 16 residues. The V and J ends lost 6 bases and 4 bases respectively, with 19 bases between them. CDR3 sequence: CASRSPGHPRYNEQFF. The CDR3 nucleotides read TGTGCCAGCAGGTCCCCGGGACACCCACGTTACAATGAGCAGTTCTTC.

This chain uses TRBV2 with TRBJ2-1; D perhaps matches TRBD1 (6 bases). CDR3 length equals 14 residues. V gave up 8 bases and J gave up 9 bases, with 20 bases separating them. Germline V gene sequence: CDR1 SNHLY, CDR2 FYNNEI. The CDR3 spells CASVRTGSLGEQFF. CDR3 sequence (DNA): TGTGCCAGCGTCCGTACAGGGAGTTTGGGTGAGCAGTTCTTC.

J is TRBJ1-4 and V is TRBV29-1; TRBD1 agrees at 7 bases. Germline V gives CDR1 SQVTM, CDR2 ANQGSEA. This CDR3 region has 13 residues. V dropped 7 bases and J dropped 7; count of bases not matched to a gene: 9. The CDR3 region is CSGLTGSSEKLFF. The CDR3 nucleotides are TGCAGCGGCCTGACAGGGTCTAGTGAAAAACTGTTTTTT. Variable domain in full (rest from reference TRBV29-1 and TRBJ1-4): SAVISQKPSRDICQRGTSLTIQCQVDSQVTMMFWYRQQPGQSLTLIATANQGSEATYESGFVIDKFPISRPNLTFSTLTVSNMSPEDSSIYLCSGLTGSSEKLFFGSGTQLSVL.

The CDR3 DNA reads TGTGCCAGCAGCCCCGGGGGGAGCTCCTATAATTCACCCCTCCACTTT. Its protein product is CASSPGGSSYNSPLHF. The V and J genes are TRBV7-2 and TRBJ1-6, with a weak D call TRBD1 (5 bases). Germline CDR1 is SGHTA and CDR2 is FQGNSA. V lost 5 bases and J 0 bases, leaving 11 bases between the germline ends. The CDR3 covers 16 residues.

In this sample, this clonotype turned up a few times. Here the CDR3 reads CASSLFGGAVDGELFF. CDR3 nucleotide sequence: TGTGCCAGCAGCTTATTTGGCGGGGCCGTGGACGGGGAGCTGTTTTTT. This chain joins TRBV7-2 and TRBJ2-2; a possible D gene is TRBD2 (6 bases). From germline, CDR1 is SGHTA and CDR2 FQGNSA. The V and J ends lost 2 bases and 7 bases respectively, with 17 bases between them. The CDR3 has 16 residues.

The genes are TRBV9 and TRBJ2-1; D is possibly TRBD1 (6 bases). Germline V gene data show CDR1 as SGDLS and CDR2 as YYNGEE. This CDR3 comprises 15 residues. Between the trimmed V and J ends, which lost 4 bases and 8 bases, there was a span of 19 bases. The CDR3 loop is CASSPLGGVGYEQFF. As DNA, the CDR3 is TGTGCCAGCAGCCCTTTAGGGGGAGTCGGCTATGAGCAGTTCTTC.

The chain links TRBV4-3 to TRBJ2-3; possibly TRBD2 for D (6 bases). Germline CDR1 reads LGHNA; CDR2 reads YSLEER. CDR3 length: 14 amino acids. Trimming removed 1 base at V and 2 bases at J, with 7 bases between. As DNA, the CDR3 is TGCGCCAGCAGCCAAGGGACTAACACAGATACGCAGTATTTT. As protein: CASSQGTNTDTQYF.

In this sample, this clonotype turned up many times. The chain employs TRBV7-9 and TRBJ2-7; D remains unclear. The V end lost 5 bases, the J end lost 5 bases, and 10 bases lay between the germline ends. Germline CDR1 SEHNR, CDR2 FQNEAQ (reference sequence). The CDR3 has 12 amino acids. The DNA for the CDR3 is TGTGCCAGCAGCCGTACGTCGAACGAGCAGTACTTC. Translating gives CASSRTSNEQYF.